This TCR beta chain was recovered during a study of blood T cell repertoires in COVID-19. In the study overall: Samples of COVID-19 (acute and convalescent) were obtained from the United States, Italy and Spain.

This table comes from immunoSEQ multiplex PCR, and its TCRdb copy is limited to in-frame clones, with some not included. The sample yields about 99,000 clones, roughly 84% seen once. CDR3 length: 15 residues. Germline V gene lookup returns CDR1 SGHTA and CDR2 FQGNSA. Trimming stripped 3 bases from V and 4 bases from J, with 13 bases between. The source material was peripheral blood. The genes are TRBV7-2 and TRBJ2-1; D is perhaps TRBD2 (6 bases). The receptor's source is a man in his 70s with active or convalescent COVID-19. The chain's CDR3 is CASSFREGRYNEQFF. For the CDR3, the DNA is TGTGCCAGCAGCTTCCGAGAAGGGAGGTACAATGAGCAGTTCTTC. The full variable domain, with the rest looked up from reference TRBV7-2 and TRBJ2-1, is GAGVSQSPSNKVTEKGKDVELRCDPISGHTALYWYRQSLGQGLEFLIYFQGNSAPDKSGLPSDRFSAERTGGSVSTLTIQRTQQEDSAVYLCASSFREGRYNEQFFGPGTRLTVL.